These 14 T cell receptor beta chains share one sample of origin, sequenced in a study of cytomegalovirus exposure and HLA in healthy donors (dated by TCRdb to about 2017). Library creation used the immunoSEQ multiplex PCR assay. The source is immuneACCESS, and TCRdb retained only in-frame sequences with V and J called. Part of the clones is not carried over; for the studies checked, unresolved V genes explain less than half of this, and the remainder is unexplained. A total of about 240,000 clones appear in this sample, 70% to 90% of them only once. Around 1.2% of the sample is taken by the ten largest. The material sequenced was PBMCs. The origin of the receptors is a woman aged 30 to 39 in good health and CMV-seropositive.

This clone has only a few counts. The chain recombines TRBV2 with TRBJ2-1, with D perhaps TRBD1 (6 bases). The ends were cut back, 5 bases at V and 8 bases at J, with 10 bases in the middle. Germline V gene lookup returns CDR1 SNHLY and CDR2 FYNNEI. The CDR3 extends over 12 amino acids. CDR3 region: CASSIQGYEQFF. CDR3 DNA: TGTGCCAGCAGTATACAGGGCTATGAGCAGTTCTTC. Full variable domain (rest looked up from reference TRBV2 and TRBJ2-1): EPEVTQTPSHQVTQMGQEVILRCVPISNHLYFYWYRQILGQKVEFLVSFYNNEISEKSEIFDDQFSVERPDGSNFTLKIRSTKLEDSAMYFCASSIQGYEQFFGPGTRLTVL.

This clone has a single count. The rearrangement uses TRBV10-3 and TRBJ2-2, with 11 bases lining up with TRBD1. CDR1 and CDR2 from the germline V gene are ENHRY and SYGVKD. The V gene end was trimmed by 2 bases and the J gene end by 4 bases; junction bases not matched to a gene: 6. The CDR3 totals 17 residues. The CDR3 DNA reads as TGTGCCATCAGTGAGAGTGGGGACAGGGGGTTCACCGGGGAGCTGTTTTTT. Its protein product is CAISESGDRGFTGELFF.

The chain is built from TRBV5-1 and TRBJ2-5; the D gene is possibly TRBD1 (6 bases). Germline V CDR1 and CDR2: SGHRS, YFSETQ. The length of the CDR3 is 14 residues. V was cut by 3 bases and J by 1 base, with 10 bases left in between. CDR3 sequence reads: CASSSWDIQETQYF. The CDR3 DNA follows: TGCGCCAGCAGCTCTTGGGACATCCAAGAGACCCAGTACTTC.

The rearrangement links TRBV18 to TRBJ1-3; D perhaps matches TRBD1 (5 bases). The CDR3 totals 13 residues. Trimming pared 3 bases from V and 9 bases from J, leaving 12 bases between. Germline V CDR1 and CDR2: KGHSH, LQKENI. The CDR3 sequence is CASSPTTVTTIYF. The CDR3 region has the DNA TGTGCCAGCTCACCTACGACAGTCACCACCATATATTTT.

This chain joins TRBV5-1 and TRBJ2-7; TRBD1 agrees at 8 bases. Trimming removed 4 bases from V and 4 bases from J; junction bases left unmatched: 10. The CDR3 totals 15 residues. The germline gives CDR1 SGHRS, CDR2 YFSETQ. The CDR3, as DNA: TGCGCCAGCAGCCCCAGGGGGCTATGGGAATACGAGCAGTACTTC. Translated: CASSPRGLWEYEQYF.

A remark on this clone: Other nucleotide sequences from this sample produce the same CDR3. The genes are TRBV11-3 and TRBJ2-5, with 7 bases fitting TRBD2. Germline V lookup: CDR1 SGHNT, CDR2 YENEEA. V shed 1 base and J 2 bases; nucleotides not matched to a gene: 4. The CDR3 has 15 amino acids. The CDR3, as DNA: TGTGCCAGCAGCTTAGGACTAGCAGCACAAGAGACCCAGTACTTC. This gives the protein CASSLGLAAQETQYF.

About this clone itself: Other DNA sequences in the sample encode the same CDR3. This rearrangement joins TRBV28 to TRBJ1-5; D is unclear. From germline, CDR1 is MDHEN and CDR2 SYDVKM. The CDR3 is 14 amino acids. V was cut by 1 base and J by 4 bases, with 8 bases left in between. The CDR3 loop is CASSLYRENQPQHF. CDR3 coding DNA: TGTGCCAGCAGTTTATACCGGGAGAATCAGCCCCAGCATTTT.

The chain combines TRBV6-5 with TRBJ2-5, with 10 bases aligning to TRBD2. Germline trimming cut 6 bases from V and 3 bases from J; bases unmatched to any gene: 1. Germline CDR1 reads MNHEY; CDR2 reads SVGAGI. The length of the CDR3 is 13 residues. CDR3 DNA sequence: TGTGCCAGCAGACTAGCGGGAAAAGAGACCCAGTACTTC. Translation gives CASRLAGKETQYF.

The V call is TRBV11-2, the J call TRBJ2-1, with a weak D call TRBD2 (6 bases). The germline gives CDR1 SGHAT, CDR2 FQNNGV. There are 14 residues in the CDR3. V was cut by 10 bases and J by 3 bases, with 16 bases left in between. The CDR3 here is CAIPRGGDYNEQFF. The CDR3 DNA sequence: TGTGCCATCCCCCGGGGCGGGGACTACAATGAGCAGTTCTTC.

The CDR3 bases are TGTGCCAGCAGCCTAGGGGCCTGGGGGGACAGGGACTACGAGCAGTACTTC. It is translated as CASSLGAWGDRDYEQYF. The rearrangement links TRBV11-3 to TRBJ2-7; 9 nucleotides line up with TRBD1. The germline gives CDR1 SGHNT, CDR2 YENEEA. The CDR3 totals 17 residues. The junction had 14 bases not matched to a gene; V was cut back by 5 bases and J by 3 bases.

This clone was picked up a small number of times. This chain joins TRBV7-9 and TRBJ1-1; D perhaps matches TRBD1 (5 bases). The ends were cut back, 2 bases at V and 3 bases at J, with 13 bases in the middle. Germline V gives CDR1 SEHNR, CDR2 FQNEAQ (reference sequence). This CDR3 contains 15 residues. The CDR3 spells CASSLRQGLDTEAFF. CDR3 sequence (DNA): TGTGCCAGCAGCTTACGGCAGGGCCTCGACACTGAAGCTTTCTTT.

The CDR3 DNA sequence: TGTGCCAGCAGTGACGGGTACCGAGAGACCCAGTACTTC. Translating gives CASSDGYRETQYF. The chain is built from TRBV6-1 and TRBJ2-5, with D hard to call. This CDR3 region has 13 residues. Germline V gene data show CDR1 as MNHNS and CDR2 as SASEGT. Between the trimmed V and J ends, which lost 3 bases and 4 bases, there was a span of 9 bases.

The chain is built from TRBV27 and TRBJ2-7; 13 nucleotides match TRBD2. CDR3 length: 17 amino acids. Germline CDR1 reads MNHEY; CDR2 reads SMNVEV (reference sequence). Trimming at V came to 4 bases and at J to 3 bases, leaving 9 bases not matched to a gene. The CDR3 region is CASSSTSGRARFYEQYF. The CDR3 nucleotides are TGTGCCAGCAGTTCAACTAGCGGGAGGGCCAGATTCTACGAGCAGTACTTC.

The chain joins TRBV5-4 to TRBJ2-7; D may be TRBD2 (5 bases). V gave up 8 bases and J gave up 4 bases, with 19 bases separating them. This CDR3 region has 14 residues. The germline gives CDR1 SGHNT, CDR2 YYREEE (reference sequence). Here the CDR3 reads CASRPDLKNYEQYF. CDR3 nucleotides: TGTGCCAGTCGACCGGACTTAAAAAATTACGAGCAGTACTTC.